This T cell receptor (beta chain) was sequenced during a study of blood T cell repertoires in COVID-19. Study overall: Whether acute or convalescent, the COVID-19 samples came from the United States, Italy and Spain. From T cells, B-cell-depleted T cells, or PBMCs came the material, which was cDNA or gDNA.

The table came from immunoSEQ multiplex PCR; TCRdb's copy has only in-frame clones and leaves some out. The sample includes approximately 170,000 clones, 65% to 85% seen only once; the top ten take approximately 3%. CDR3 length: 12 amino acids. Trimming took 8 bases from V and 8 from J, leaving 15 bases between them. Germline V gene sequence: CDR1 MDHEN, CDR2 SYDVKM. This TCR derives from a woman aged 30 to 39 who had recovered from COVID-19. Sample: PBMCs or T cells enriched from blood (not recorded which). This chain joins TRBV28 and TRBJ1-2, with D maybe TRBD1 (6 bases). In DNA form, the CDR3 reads TGTGCCAGCCCGAACCGGGGGGGCGGCTACACCTTC. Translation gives CASPNRGGGYTF.